The 26 T cell receptor beta chains below all came from one sample that was sequenced in a study of T cells in Graves' hyperthyroidism and ophthalmopathy. Using RNA transcripts as the source, TCR beta CDR3 regions were amplified. Primed by the HTBI set, a first-round RT-PCR was run on the TCR CDR3. TCRdb re-derived calls from the multiplex PCR reads in MiXCR, one entry per CDR3 protein. The sample lists roughly 500,000 distinct CDR3 sequences, 46% occurring once. Specimen: peripheral blood or thyroid tissue (not recorded which). The receptors stem from an adult woman with Graves' disease, either hyperthyroidism or ophthalmopathy (not recorded which).

This clonotype has a count of ten or more. CDR3 residues: CASSKGQETQYF. For the CDR3, the DNA is TGTGCCAGCAGCAAGGGACAGGAGACCCAGTACTTC. V gene TRBV2 combines with J gene TRBJ2-5, with TRBD1 matching 7 bases. Losses at the gene ends were 6 bases for V and 5 bases for J; bases not matched to a gene: 3. The CDR3 extends over 12 amino acids. Per the germline V gene, CDR1 is SNHLY and CDR2 is FYNNEI. The complete variable domain, with remaining parts taken from reference TRBV2 and TRBJ2-5, reads EPEVTQTPSHQVTQMGQEVILRCVPISNHLYFYWYRQILGQKVEFLVSFYNNEISEKSEIFDDQFSVERPDGSNFTLKIRSTKLEDSAMYFCASSKGQETQYFGPGTRLLVL.

The rearrangement uses TRBV6-6 and TRBJ1-1; D might be TRBD1 (6 bases). The CDR3 contains 13 residues. Trimming pared 2 bases from V and 7 bases from J, leaving 11 bases between. Germline CDR1 MNHNY, CDR2 SVGAGI (reference sequence). CDR3 protein: CASSYVEDSEAFF. The CDR3 bases are TGTGCCAGCAGTTACGTCGAGGACAGTGAAGCTTTCTTT.

In nucleotides, the CDR3 is TGTGCCAGCAGCTTAAGTCTCCTCACCGGGGAGCTGTTTTTT. Residues: CASSLSLLTGELFF. V usage is TRBV7-2 and J usage is TRBJ2-2; no firm D call. V was shortened by 2 bases and J by 4 bases, with 8 bases between the two germline ends. Per germline, CDR1 SGHTA and CDR2 FQGNSA. The CDR3 loop spans 14 amino acids.

Only a few counts were recorded for this clonotype. The V and J genes are TRBV2 and TRBJ1-6; 8 bases are shared with TRBD1. The J segment lost 9 bases and the V segment lost 6 bases, leaving 7 bases of the junction unmatched. There are 14 residues in the CDR3. CDR1 is SNHLY, CDR2 FYNNEI, per germline. CDR3 region: CASSPPGGSSPLHF. CDR3 nucleotides: TGTGCCAGCAGCCCCCCAGGGGGCTCTTCACCCCTCCACTTT.

The gene calls are TRBV7-9 and TRBJ2-1, with 7 bases that match TRBD1. V lost 7 bases and J lost 12; bases outside the gene matches: 18. The CDR3 has 15 residues. The germline gives CDR1 SEHNR, CDR2 FQNEAQ (reference sequence). CDR3: CASTPSEGGGDTQFF. CDR3 DNA sequence: TGTGCCAGCACCCCCTCGGAAGGGGGCGGAGATACGCAGTTCTTC.

This clonotype was seen at least ten times. The rearrangement uses TRBV2 and TRBJ1-4; unclear D gene. From germline, CDR1 is SNHLY and CDR2 FYNNEI. V was trimmed by 6 bases and J by 4 bases, leaving 3 bases between them. This CDR3 region has 11 residues. The CDR3 sequence: CASSGNEKLFF. The CDR3 bases are TGTGCCAGCAGCGGTAATGAAAAACTGTTTTTT.

The J gene is TRBJ1-5, the V gene TRBV6-4; TRBD1 matches at 8 bases. Germline CDR1 is MRHNA and CDR2 is SNTAGT. Trimming took 6 bases from V and 6 from J; bases not matched to a gene: 7. This CDR3 has 14 amino acids. The CDR3 sequence: CASRPTGVGQPQHF. In nucleotides, the CDR3 is TGTGCCAGCAGACCGACAGGGGTGGGTCAGCCCCAGCATTTT.

This clonotype appeared many times. The chain employs TRBV6-4 and TRBJ2-6, with D uncertain. Germline V gene data show CDR1 as MRHNA and CDR2 as SNTAGT. This CDR3 is built from 15 residues. Trimming shortened V by 0 bases and J by 1 base, and 4 bases separated the two germline ends. The DNA of the CDR3 is TGTGCCAGCAGTGACTCGGGATCTGGGGCCAACGTCCTGACTTTC. This translates into CASSDSGSGANVLTF.

This clonotype was seen repeatedly, ten times or more. This sequence joins TRBV20-1 and TRBJ1-4; TRBD1 matches at 10 bases. CDR1 DFQATT and CDR2 SNEGSKA come from the germline V gene (reference sequence). V gave up 6 bases and J gave up 3 bases; unmatched junction bases: 4. CDR3 length: 14 residues. CDR3: CSAAGTGANEKLFF. DNA of the CDR3: TGCAGTGCCGCTGGGACAGGGGCTAATGAAAAACTGTTTTTT.

This clonotype was seen at least ten times. J is TRBJ2-7 and V is TRBV7-9; no clear D. Trimming removed 5 bases at V and 4 bases at J, with 15 bases between. The CDR3 has 14 amino acids. CDR1 and CDR2 (germline): SEHNR, FQNEAQ (reference sequence). The CDR3 DNA reads as TGTGCCAGCAGCCACATTGCCCAGCAGTACGAGCAGTACTTC. This codes for CASSHIAQQYEQYF.

In its sample, this clonotype was seen many times. CDR3 in amino acids: CASSLDTSGETQYF. In DNA, the CDR3 is TGCGCCAGCAGCTTGGATACCAGTGGGGAGACCCAGTACTTC. V usage is TRBV5-1 and J usage is TRBJ2-5; D not certain. The V and J ends lost 0 bases and 5 bases respectively, with 11 bases between them. CDR3 length equals 14 residues. Germline V gene lookup returns CDR1 SGHRS and CDR2 YFSETQ.

This clonotype was found a few times. The chain couples TRBV2 to TRBJ2-7; TRBD1 matches at 9 bases. The germline V gene encodes CDR1 SNHLY and CDR2 FYNNEI. The CDR3 length is 11 residues. J lost 5 bases, V lost 11 bases, and 4 bases had no gene match. The CDR3 here is CALDRGDEQYF. DNA for the CDR3: TGTGCCCTCGACAGGGGGGACGAGCAGTACTTC.

This clonotype was found once. This rearrangement joins TRBV24-1 to TRBJ2-2; TRBD2 matches at 10 bases. Germline V gene lookup returns CDR1 KGHDR and CDR2 SFDVKD. This CDR3 is 23 amino acids long. Trimming took 6 bases from V and 8 from J; bases not matched to a gene: 32. CDR3 amino acids: CATSFTGLPNVASGTSDVGELFF. The CDR3 DNA sequence: TGTGCCACCAGTTTTACAGGGCTCCCCAACGTCGCTAGCGGGACTAGCGACGTTGGGGAGCTGTTTTTT.

This clonotype was counted at least ten times. The rearrangement joins TRBV5-4 to TRBJ1-2; D gene ambiguous. The ends were cut back, 2 bases at V and 7 bases at J, with 12 bases in the middle. The CDR3 has 13 amino acids. The germline gives CDR1 SGHNT, CDR2 YYREEE (reference sequence). Written as DNA, the CDR3 is TGTGCCAGCAGCTTAGGACGTGTGGCTGGCTACACCTTC. As protein: CASSLGRVAGYTF. Full variable domain (rest looked up from reference TRBV5-4 and TRBJ1-2): ETGVTQSPTHLIKTRGQQVTLRCSSQSGHNTVSWYQQALGQGPQFIFQYYREEENGRGNFPPRFSGLQFPNYSSELNVNALELDDSALYLCASSLGRVAGYTFGSGTRLTVV.

The V gene is TRBV4-1, the J gene TRBJ2-2; the match to TRBD2 covers 12 bases. The germline V gene encodes CDR1 MGHRA and CDR2 YSYEKL. This CDR3 is built from 17 residues. V dropped 6 bases and J dropped 4; count of bases not matched to a gene: 9. CDR3: CASRLLAGGPGTGELFF. Written as DNA, the CDR3 is TGCGCCAGCAGACTTCTAGCGGGAGGGCCCGGCACCGGGGAGCTGTTTTTT.

The chain carries TRBV5-1 and TRBJ2-3, with 7 positions matching TRBD2. J lost 5 bases, V lost 7 bases, and 10 bases had no gene match. Germline CDR1 and CDR2: SGHRS and YFSETQ. The CDR3 sequence is 14 residues long. The CDR3, as DNA: TGCGCCAGCCGCCTGACTAGCTTTGGAGATACGCAGTATTTT. It is translated as CASRLTSFGDTQYF.

This clonotype was detected only once. The V and J genes are TRBV20-1 and TRBJ1-3; 7 bases fit TRBD1. V lost 2 bases, J lost 4 bases, and 5 bases stayed unmatched. Germline CDR1 and CDR2: DFQATT and SNEGSKA (reference sequence). The CDR3 runs 14 residues. CDR3: CSARSLTGGNTIYF. In nucleotides, the CDR3 is TGCAGTGCTAGATCCCTGACAGGGGGAAACACCATATATTTT.

This clonotype was seen only once. The junction differs from germline at one of its ends, possibly a read error. The chain has TRBV5-1 and TRBJ2-7; the D gene could be TRBD1 or TRBD2 (6 bases each). This CDR3 region has 14 residues. Germline V gives CDR1 SGHRS, CDR2 YFSETQ. CDR3 sequence reads: CARSLRGDSYEQYF. The CDR3 DNA follows: TGCGCCCGCAGCCTGAGGGGGGATTCCTACGAGCAGTACTTC. Using reference TRBV5-1 and TRBJ2-7 for the parts outside the CDR3, the full variable domain is KAGVTQTPRYLIKTRGQQVTLSCSPISGHRSVSWYQQTPGQGLQFLFEYFSETQRNKGNFPGRFSGRQFSNSRSEMNVSTLELGDSALYLCARSLRGDSYEQYFGPGTRLTVT.

The chain carries TRBV7-9 and TRBJ1-1; D gene unclear. The CDR3 loop spans 14 amino acids. V lost 0 bases and J 3 bases, leaving 8 bases between the germline ends. Germline CDR1 is SEHNR and CDR2 is FQNEAQ (reference sequence). This CDR3 is CASSLAEDYTEAFF. The CDR3 DNA sequence: TGTGCCAGCAGCTTAGCTGAGGATTACACTGAAGCTTTCTTT.

V and J are TRBV7-9 and TRBJ2-5, with 7 bases fitting TRBD1. Looked up from germline, CDR1 is SEHNR and CDR2 is FQNEAQ (reference sequence). The CDR3 covers 14 residues. The ends lost 7 bases at V and 4 bases at J; junction bases unmatched: 9. The CDR3: CASNVGQSRETQYF. The DNA of the CDR3 is TGTGCCAGCAACGTGGGACAGAGCCGAGAGACCCAGTACTTC.

The chain couples TRBV2 to TRBJ2-1; TRBD2 agrees at 14 bases. Trimming took 9 bases from V and 9 from J; bases not matched to a gene: 7. The length of the CDR3 is 14 residues. Germline values: CDR1 SNHLY, CDR2 FYNNEI. CDR3 in amino acids: CARLGTSGSSEQFF. The CDR3 nucleotides read TGTGCCAGATTAGGGACTAGCGGGAGCAGTGAGCAGTTCTTC.

This clonotype was recorded at least ten times. CDR3 amino acids: CASSPPEGGELFF. CDR3 in DNA: TGTGCCAGCAGCCCCCCGGAAGGCGGGGAGCTGTTTTTT. This chain links TRBV3-1 with TRBJ2-2; D gene ambiguous. Germline-derived CDR1 and CDR2 are LGHDT and YNNKEL (reference sequence). Trimming stripped 4 bases from V and 7 bases from J, with 10 bases between. The CDR3 consists of 13 residues.

The chain combines TRBV7-6 with TRBJ2-6; 10 positions agree with TRBD1. CDR1 and CDR2 (germline): SGHVS, FNYEAQ. The CDR3 runs 15 residues. V lost 8 bases, J lost 4 bases, and 5 bases stayed unmatched. The CDR3 DNA reads TGTGCCAGCGGACAGGGGGGATACGGGGCCAACGTCCTGACTTTC. This sequence encodes CASGQGGYGANVLTF.

This clonotype is a singleton in its sample. The chain links TRBV29-1 to TRBJ1-2, with D possibly being TRBD1 (5 bases). The CDR3 consists of 12 residues. Trimming stripped 2 bases from V and 8 bases from J, with 12 bases between. Germline loops: CDR1 SQVTM, CDR2 ANQGSEA. This CDR3 is CSVEKGVWGYTF. The CDR3 DNA sequence: TGCAGCGTTGAAAAAGGGGTGTGGGGCTACACCTTC.

As for this clonotype: The missing conserved phenylalanine or tryptophan at the end of this CDR3 makes a read error likely. The chain combines TRBV7-8 with TRBJ2-3; D unresolved. Germline CDR1 SGHVS, CDR2 FQNEAQ. Trimming removed 8 bases from V and 0 bases from J, with 12 bases in between. The CDR3 loop spans 14 amino acids. In DNA, the CDR3 is TGTGCCAGCCAACGGGTCTCCAGCACAGATACGCAGTATTAT. Translation gives CASQRVSSTDTQYY.

This clonotype was counted at least ten times. The J gene is TRBJ1-2, the V gene TRBV5-5; D ambiguous. Germline V gene sequence: CDR1 SGHKS, CDR2 YYEKEE (reference sequence). The CDR3 length is 14 residues. Trimming took off 1 base at V and 3 bases at J, with 10 bases between the two ends. In DNA, the CDR3 is TGTGCCAGCAGCTTGCTCACAGCCTACTATGGCTACACCTTC. Its protein is CASSLLTAYYGYTF.